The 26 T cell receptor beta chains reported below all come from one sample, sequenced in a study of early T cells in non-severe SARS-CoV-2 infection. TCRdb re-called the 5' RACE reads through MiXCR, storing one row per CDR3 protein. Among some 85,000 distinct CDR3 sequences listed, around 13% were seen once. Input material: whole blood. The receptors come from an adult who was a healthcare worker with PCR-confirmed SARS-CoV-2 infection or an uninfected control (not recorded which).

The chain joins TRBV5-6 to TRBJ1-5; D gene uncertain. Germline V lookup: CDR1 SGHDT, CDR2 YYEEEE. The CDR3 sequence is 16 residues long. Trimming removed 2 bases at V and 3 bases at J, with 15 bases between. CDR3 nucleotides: TGTGCCAGCAGCTTAACCGTCGGGGTTGCCAATCAGCCCCAGCATTTT. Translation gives CASSLTVGVANQPQHF.

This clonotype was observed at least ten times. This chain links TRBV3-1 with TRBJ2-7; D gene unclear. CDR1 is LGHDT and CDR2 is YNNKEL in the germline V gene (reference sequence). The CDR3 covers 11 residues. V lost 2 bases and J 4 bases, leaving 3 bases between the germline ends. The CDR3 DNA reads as TGTGCCAGCAGCCAATCGTACGAGCAGTACTTC. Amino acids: CASSQSYEQYF.

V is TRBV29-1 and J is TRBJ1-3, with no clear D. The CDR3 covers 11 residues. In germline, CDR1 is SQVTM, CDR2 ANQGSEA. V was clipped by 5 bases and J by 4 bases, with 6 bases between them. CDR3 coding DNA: TGCAGCGTTCTCTCCGGAAACACCATATATTTT. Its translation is CSVLSGNTIYF. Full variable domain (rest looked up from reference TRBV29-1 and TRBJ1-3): SAVISQKPSRDICQRGTSLTIQCQVDSQVTMMFWYRQQPGQSLTLIATANQGSEATYESGFVIDKFPISRPNLTFSTLTVSNMSPEDSSIYLCSVLSGNTIYFGEGSWLTVV.

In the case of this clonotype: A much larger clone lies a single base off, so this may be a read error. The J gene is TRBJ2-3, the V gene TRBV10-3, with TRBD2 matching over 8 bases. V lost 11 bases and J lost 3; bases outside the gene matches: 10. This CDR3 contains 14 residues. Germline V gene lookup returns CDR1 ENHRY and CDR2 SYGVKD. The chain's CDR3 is CAAGTGGGTDTQYF. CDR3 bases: TGTGCCGCCGGGACTGGCGGGGGGACAGATACGCAGTATTTT.

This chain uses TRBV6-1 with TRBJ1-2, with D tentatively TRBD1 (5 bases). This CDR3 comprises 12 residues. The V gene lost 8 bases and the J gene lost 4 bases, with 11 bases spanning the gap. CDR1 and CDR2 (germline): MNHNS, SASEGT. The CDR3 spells CASLRGIYGYTF. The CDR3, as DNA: TGTGCCAGCCTCCGGGGCATCTATGGCTACACCTTC.

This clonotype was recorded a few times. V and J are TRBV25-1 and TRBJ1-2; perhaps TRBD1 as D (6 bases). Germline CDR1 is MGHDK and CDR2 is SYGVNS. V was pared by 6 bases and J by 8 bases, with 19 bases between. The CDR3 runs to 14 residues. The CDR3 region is CASRAPTGPGGYTF. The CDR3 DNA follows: TGTGCCAGCAGAGCTCCTACAGGGCCGGGCGGCTACACCTTC.

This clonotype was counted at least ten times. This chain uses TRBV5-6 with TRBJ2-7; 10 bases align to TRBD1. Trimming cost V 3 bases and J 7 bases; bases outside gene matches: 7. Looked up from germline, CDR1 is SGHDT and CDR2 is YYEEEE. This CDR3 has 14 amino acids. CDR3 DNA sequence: TGTGCCAGCAGCTGGGGACAGGGGAGAGGGGAGCAGTACTTC. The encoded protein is CASSWGQGRGEQYF.

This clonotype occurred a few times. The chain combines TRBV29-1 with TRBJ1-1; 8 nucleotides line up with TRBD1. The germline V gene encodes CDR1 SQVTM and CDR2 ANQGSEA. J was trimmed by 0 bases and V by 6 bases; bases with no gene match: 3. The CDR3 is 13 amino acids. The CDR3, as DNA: TGCAGCGTCCGACAGGGGTTGAACACTGAAGCTTTCTTT. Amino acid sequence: CSVRQGLNTEAFF. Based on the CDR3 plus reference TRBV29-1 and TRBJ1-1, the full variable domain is SAVISQKPSRDICQRGTSLTIQCQVDSQVTMMFWYRQQPGQSLTLIATANQGSEATYESGFVIDKFPISRPNLTFSTLTVSNMSPEDSSIYLCSVRQGLNTEAFFGQGTRLTVV.

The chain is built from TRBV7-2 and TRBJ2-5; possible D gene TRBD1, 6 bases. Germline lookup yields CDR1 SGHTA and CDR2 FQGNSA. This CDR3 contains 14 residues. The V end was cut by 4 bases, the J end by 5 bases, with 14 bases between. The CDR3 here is CASSSYREGETQYF. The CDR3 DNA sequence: TGTGCCAGCAGCTCCTACAGGGAAGGGGAGACCCAGTACTTC.

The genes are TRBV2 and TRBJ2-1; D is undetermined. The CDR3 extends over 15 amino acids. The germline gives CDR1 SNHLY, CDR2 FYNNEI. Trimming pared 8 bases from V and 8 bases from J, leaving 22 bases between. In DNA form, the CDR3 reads TGTGCCAGCTCGGTGGCCTTGGGAAGTTTCGATGAGCAGTTCTTC. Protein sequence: CASSVALGSFDEQFF.

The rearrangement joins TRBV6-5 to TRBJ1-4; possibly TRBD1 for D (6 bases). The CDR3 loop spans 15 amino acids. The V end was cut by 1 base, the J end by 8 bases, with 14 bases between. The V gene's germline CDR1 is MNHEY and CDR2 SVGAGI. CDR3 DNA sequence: TGTGCCAGCAGTTACTTGAGGGACACTCAAGAAAAACTGTTTTTT. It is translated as CASSYLRDTQEKLFF.

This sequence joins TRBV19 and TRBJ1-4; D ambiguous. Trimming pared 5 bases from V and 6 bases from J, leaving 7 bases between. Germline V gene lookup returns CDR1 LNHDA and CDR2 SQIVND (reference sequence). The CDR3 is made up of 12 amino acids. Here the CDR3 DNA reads TGTGCCAGTAGTTACGGTGATGAAAAACTGTTTTTT. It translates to CASSYGDEKLFF. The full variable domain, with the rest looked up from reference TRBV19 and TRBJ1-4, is DGGITQSPKYLFRKEGQNVTLSCEQNLNHDAMYWYRQDPGQGLRLIYYSQIVNDFQKGDIAEGYSVSREKKESFPLTVTSAQKNPTAFYLCASSYGDEKLFFGSGTQLSVL.

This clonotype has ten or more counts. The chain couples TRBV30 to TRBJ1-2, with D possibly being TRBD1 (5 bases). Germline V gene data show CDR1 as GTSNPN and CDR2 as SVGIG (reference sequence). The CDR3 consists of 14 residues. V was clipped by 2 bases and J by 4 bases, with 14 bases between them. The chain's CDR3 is CAWSPTRGLYGYTF. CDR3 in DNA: TGTGCCTGGAGTCCGACTAGGGGCCTCTATGGCTACACCTTC.

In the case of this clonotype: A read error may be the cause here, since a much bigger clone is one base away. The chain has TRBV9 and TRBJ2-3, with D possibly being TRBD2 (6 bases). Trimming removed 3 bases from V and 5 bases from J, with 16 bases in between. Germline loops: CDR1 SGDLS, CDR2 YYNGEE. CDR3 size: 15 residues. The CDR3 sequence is CASSGIPRLGDTQYF. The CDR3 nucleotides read TGTGCCAGCAGCGGAATACCGAGACTAGGAGATACGCAGTATTTT.

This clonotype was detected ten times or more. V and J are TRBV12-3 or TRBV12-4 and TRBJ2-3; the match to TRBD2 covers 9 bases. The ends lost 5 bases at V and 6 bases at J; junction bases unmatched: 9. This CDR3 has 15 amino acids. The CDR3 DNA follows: TGTGCCAGCAGTCCCCCCGGGACTAGCAGTGATACGCAGTATTTT. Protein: CASSPPGTSSDTQYF.

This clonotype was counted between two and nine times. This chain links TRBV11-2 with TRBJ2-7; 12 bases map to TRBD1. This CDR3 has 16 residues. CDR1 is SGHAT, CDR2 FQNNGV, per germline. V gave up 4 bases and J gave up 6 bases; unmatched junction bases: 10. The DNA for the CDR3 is TGTGCCAGCAGCTCCCGGCCGGGACAGGGGGCTGGCGAGCAGTACTTC. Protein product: CASSSRPGQGAGEQYF.

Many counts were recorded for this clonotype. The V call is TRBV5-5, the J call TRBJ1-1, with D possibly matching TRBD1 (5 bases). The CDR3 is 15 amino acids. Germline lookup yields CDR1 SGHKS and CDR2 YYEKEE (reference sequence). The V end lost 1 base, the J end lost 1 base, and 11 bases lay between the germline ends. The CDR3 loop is CASSLWGESNTEAFF. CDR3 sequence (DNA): TGTGCCAGCAGCTTGTGGGGGGAGTCGAACACTGAAGCTTTCTTT.

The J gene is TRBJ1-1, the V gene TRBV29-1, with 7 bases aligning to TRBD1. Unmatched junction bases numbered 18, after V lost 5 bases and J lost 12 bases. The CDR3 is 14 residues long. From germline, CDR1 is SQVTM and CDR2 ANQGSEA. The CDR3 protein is CSVKISNRDSPPFF. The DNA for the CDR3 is TGCAGCGTTAAAATTTCCAACCGGGACAGCCCGCCTTTCTTT.

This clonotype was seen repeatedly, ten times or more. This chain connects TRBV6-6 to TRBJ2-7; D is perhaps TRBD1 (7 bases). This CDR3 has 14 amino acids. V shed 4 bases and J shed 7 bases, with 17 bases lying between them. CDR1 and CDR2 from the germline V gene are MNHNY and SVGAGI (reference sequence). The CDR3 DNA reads TGTGCCAGCAGTTTCCAGGGGGGCCGCGCGGAGCAGTACTTC. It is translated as CASSFQGGRAEQYF.

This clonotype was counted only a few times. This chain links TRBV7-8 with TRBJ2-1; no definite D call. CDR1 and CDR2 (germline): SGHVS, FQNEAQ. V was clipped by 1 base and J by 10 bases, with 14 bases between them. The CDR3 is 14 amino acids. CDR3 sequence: CASSLGAGSREQFF. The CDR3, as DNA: TGTGCCAGCAGCTTAGGGGCAGGCAGTCGCGAGCAGTTCTTC.

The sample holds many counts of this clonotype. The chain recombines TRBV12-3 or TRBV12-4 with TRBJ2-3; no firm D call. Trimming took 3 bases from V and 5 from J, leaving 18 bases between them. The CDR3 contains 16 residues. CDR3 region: CASSLSFREWGDTQYF. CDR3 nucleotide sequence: TGTGCCAGCAGTTTGAGCTTTAGGGAATGGGGAGATACGCAGTATTTT.

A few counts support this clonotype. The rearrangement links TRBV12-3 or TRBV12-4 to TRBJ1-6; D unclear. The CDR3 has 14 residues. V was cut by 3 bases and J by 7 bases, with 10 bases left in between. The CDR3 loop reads CASSFRTLNSPLHF. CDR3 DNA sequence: TGTGCCAGCAGTTTTAGGACTCTAAATTCACCCCTCCACTTT.

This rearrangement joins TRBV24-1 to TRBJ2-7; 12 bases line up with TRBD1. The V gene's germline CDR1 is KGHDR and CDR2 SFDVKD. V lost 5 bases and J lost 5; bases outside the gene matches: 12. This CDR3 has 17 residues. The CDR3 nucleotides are TGTGCCACCAGTGGTCTCGGGCCCCGGGACAGGGGGCACGAGCAGTACTTC. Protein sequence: CATSGLGPRDRGHEQYF.

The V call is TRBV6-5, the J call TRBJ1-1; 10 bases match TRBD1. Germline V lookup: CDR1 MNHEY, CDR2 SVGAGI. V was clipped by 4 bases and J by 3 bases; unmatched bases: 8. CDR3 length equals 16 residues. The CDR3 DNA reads TGTGCCAGCAGTTCTCGTCCGGGACAGGGGTACACTGAAGCTTTCTTT. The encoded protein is CASSSRPGQGYTEAFF.

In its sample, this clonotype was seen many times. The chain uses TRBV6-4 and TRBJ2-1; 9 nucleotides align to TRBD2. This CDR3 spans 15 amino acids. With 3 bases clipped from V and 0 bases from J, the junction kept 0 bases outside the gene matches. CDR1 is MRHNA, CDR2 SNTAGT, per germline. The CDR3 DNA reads TGTGCCAGCAGTGAGACTAGCGGCTCCTACAATGAGCAGTTCTTC. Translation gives CASSETSGSYNEQFF.

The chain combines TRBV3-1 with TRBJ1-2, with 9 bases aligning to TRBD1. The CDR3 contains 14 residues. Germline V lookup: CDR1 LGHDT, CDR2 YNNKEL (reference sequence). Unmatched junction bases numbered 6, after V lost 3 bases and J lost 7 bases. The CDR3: CASSQPGQGRGYTF. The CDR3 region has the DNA TGTGCCAGCAGCCAGCCGGGACAGGGCCGTGGCTACACCTTC.